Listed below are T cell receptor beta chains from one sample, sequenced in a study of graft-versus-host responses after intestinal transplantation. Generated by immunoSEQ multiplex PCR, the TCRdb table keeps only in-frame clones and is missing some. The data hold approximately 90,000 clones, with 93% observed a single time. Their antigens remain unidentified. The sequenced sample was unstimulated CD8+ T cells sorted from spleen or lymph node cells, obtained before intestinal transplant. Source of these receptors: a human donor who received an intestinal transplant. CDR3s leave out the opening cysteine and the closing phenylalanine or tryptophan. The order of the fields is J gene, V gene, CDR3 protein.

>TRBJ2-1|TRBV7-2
ASSLEVLESSYNEQF
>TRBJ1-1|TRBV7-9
ASSSPGTARGTEAF
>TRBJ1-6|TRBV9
ASSVASGQGAPLH
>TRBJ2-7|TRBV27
ASSGGRGARLYEQY
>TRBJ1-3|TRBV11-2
ASSPAEVMDTIY
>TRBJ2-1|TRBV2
ASSEKRGDYNEQF
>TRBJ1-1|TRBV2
ASSGDREGDTEAF
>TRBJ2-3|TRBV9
ASSPSPTSGGQDTQY
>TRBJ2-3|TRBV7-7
ASSPLTSGGPTDTQY
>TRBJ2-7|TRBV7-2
ASSLLRDSSYEQY
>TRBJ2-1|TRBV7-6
ASSRGTSGYNEQF
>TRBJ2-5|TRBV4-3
ASSQSDRGLMETQY
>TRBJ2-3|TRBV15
ATSRADYDTDTQY
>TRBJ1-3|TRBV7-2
ASSVSTGAGNTIY
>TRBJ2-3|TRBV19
ASSNRGQGDTDTQY
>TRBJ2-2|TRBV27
ASSLAGTGELF
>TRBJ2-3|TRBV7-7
ASSQGPGSGVRDTQY
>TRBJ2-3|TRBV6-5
ASSVASSDTQY
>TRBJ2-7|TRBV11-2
ASSLGQGNEQY
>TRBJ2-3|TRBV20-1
SAPLARTQY
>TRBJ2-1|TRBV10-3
AISEGGGNEQF
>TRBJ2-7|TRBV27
ASRLGTGSAYEQY
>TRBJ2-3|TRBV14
ASSQDARTGGLTDTQY
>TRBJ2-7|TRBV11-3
ASSPAGSSEQY
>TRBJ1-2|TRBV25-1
ASSEIGDYGYT